The clone carrying this T cell receptor (beta chain) appeared once. Its antigen remains unknown. The CDR3 consists of 14 residues. V lost 2 bases to trimming and J lost 1 base, with 9 bases between them. CDR1 is SGHRS, CDR2 YFSETQ, per germline. The sample comes from a study of cytomegalovirus exposure and HLA in healthy donors. Findings and caveats of the study: Judged likely to be a sequencing artifact was a cluster of highly shared sequence variants.

A multiplex PCR was run with 60 Vbeta primers and 13 Jbeta primers. Here immunoSEQ multiplex PCR was the method, and the copy in TCRdb shows in-frame clones only, minus some. This table holds fewer than 150,000 clones, 80% found once. Sequenced material: PBMCs. This TCR derives from a man in his forties or fifties in good health and CMV-seropositive. The gene calls are TRBV5-1 and TRBJ1-1; no clear D gene. The CDR3 coding sequence is TGCGCCAGCAGCTTAGTGTACGGGAACACTGAAGCTTTCTTT. It is translated as CASSLVYGNTEAFF.